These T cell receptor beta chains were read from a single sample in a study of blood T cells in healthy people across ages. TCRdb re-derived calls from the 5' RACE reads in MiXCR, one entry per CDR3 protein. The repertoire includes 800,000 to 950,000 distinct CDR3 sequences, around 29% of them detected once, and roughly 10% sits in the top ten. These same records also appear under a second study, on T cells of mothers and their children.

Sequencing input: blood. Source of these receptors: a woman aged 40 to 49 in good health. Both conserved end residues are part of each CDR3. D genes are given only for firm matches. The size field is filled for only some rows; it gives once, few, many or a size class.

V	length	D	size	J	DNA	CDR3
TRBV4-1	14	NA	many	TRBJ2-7	TGCGCCAGCAGCCAGGTCCCCTTGATCCACGAGCAGTACTTC	CASSQVPLIHEQYF
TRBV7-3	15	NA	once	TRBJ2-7	TGTGCCAGCAGCTTGGGACACCATTATTCCTACGAGCAGTACTTC	CASSLGHHYSYEQYF
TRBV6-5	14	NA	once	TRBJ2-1	TGTGCCAGCGCCGCGGGTAGCTCCCACAATGAACAGTTCTTC	CASAAGSSHNEQFF
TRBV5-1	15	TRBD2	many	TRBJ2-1	TGCGCCAGCAGCTTAAGCGGGGGATCCTACAATGAGCAGTTCTTC	CASSLSGGSYNEQFF
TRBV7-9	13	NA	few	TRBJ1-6	TGTGCCAGCAGCTTCTTCCTTAATTCACCCCTCCACTTT	CASSFFLNSPLHF
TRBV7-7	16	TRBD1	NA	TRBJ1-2	TGTGCTAGCAGCTTCGCACTCGCCTGGACAGGGCACGGCTACACCTTC	CASSFALAWTGHGYTF
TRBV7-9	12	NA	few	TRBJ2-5	TGTGCCAGCGGTATCGGGGGAGAGACCCAGTACTTC	CASGIGGETQYF
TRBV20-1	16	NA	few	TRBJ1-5	TGCAGTGCTAATCAACTCAGGGGCCCCCTCGATCAGCCCCAGCATTTT	CSANQLRGPLDQPQHF
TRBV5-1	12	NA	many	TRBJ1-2	TGCGCCAGCAGCCCTGGAATGGACGGCTACACCTTC	CASSPGMDGYTF
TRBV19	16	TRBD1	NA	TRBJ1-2	TGTGCCAGTAGTCTGGGGACAGGGGGCTTCGGCTATGGCTACACCTTC	CASSLGTGGFGYGYTF
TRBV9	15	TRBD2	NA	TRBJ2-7	TGTGCCAGCAGCGTAGGTATAGCGGGGTACGATGAGCAGTACTTC	CASSVGIAGYDEQYF
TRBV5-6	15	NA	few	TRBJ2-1	TGTGCCAGCAGCGAACTAAGCCGGGACTACAATGAGCAGTTCTTC	CASSELSRDYNEQFF
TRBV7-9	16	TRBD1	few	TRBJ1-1	TGTGCCAGCAGCTGGGCCCAGGGGGTGAGGAGCACTGAAGCTTTCTTT	CASSWAQGVRSTEAFF
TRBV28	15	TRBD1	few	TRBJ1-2	TGTGCCAGCAGTACCCGAACAGGGGTGAACTATGGCTACACCTTC	CASSTRTGVNYGYTF
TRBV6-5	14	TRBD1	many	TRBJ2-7	TGTGCCAGCAGTTACTCGGACAGGGCCTACGAGCAGTACTTC	CASSYSDRAYEQYF
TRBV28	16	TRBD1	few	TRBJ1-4	TGTGCCAGCAGTTTAGAGGGGGTGCGGGACAGGGAAAAACTGTTTTTT	CASSLEGVRDREKLFF
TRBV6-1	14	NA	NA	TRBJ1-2	TGTGCCAGCAGGGAAATAGGACGGTACAATGGCTACACCTTC	CASREIGRYNGYTF
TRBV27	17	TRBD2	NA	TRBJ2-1	TGTGCCAGCAGTTCCCCATCTGGGCGGGAGAGTTACAATGAGCAGTTCTTC	CASSSPSGRESYNEQFF
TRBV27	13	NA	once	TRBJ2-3	TGTGCCAGCAGCTCCTCAATGTCTTATACGCAGTATTTT	CASSSSMSYTQYF
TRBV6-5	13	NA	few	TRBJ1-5	TGTGCCAGCAGTGGACGGATTAATCAGCCCCAGCATTTT	CASSGRINQPQHF
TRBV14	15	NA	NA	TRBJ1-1	TGTGCCAGCAGCCAAGACGCAGGGATGAACACTGAAGCTTTCTTT	CASSQDAGMNTEAFF